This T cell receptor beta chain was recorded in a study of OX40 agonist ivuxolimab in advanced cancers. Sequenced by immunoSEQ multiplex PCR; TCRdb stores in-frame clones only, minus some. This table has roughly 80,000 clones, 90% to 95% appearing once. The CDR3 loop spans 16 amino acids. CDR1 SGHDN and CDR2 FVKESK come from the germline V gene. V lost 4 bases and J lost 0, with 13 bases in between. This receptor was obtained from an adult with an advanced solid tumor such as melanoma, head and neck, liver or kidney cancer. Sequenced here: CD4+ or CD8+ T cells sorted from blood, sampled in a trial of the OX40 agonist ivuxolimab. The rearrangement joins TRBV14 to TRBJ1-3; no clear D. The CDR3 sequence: CASSRPGVFSGNTIYF. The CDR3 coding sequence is TGTGCCAGCAGCCGTCCCGGGGTCTTCTCTGGAAACACCATATATTTT.